The T cell receptor beta chain described here comes from a study of blood T cells in healthy people across ages. General study findings and limits: Diversity estimates from one million T cells were considered underestimates.

The V end was cut by 6 bases, the J end by 13 bases, with 25 bases between. The CDR3 has 15 residues. With regard to this clonotype: Its cognate antigen is unknown.

For the second PCR, which ran for about 6 to 11 cycles, a sample-barcoded 5' primer and a J-beta primer mix were used. One entry per CDR3 protein, called by TCRdb with MiXCR from the 5' RACE reads. The table records 800,000 or so distinct CDR3 sequences, about 42% of them present only once. What was sequenced was blood. The chain joins TRBV12-3 or TRBV12-4 to TRBJ2-4; a possible D gene is TRBD2 (6 bases). The TCR comes from a man older than 75 in good health. The CDR3 sequence: CASSSHDTPRGEQYF. In nucleotides, the CDR3 is TGTGCCAGCAGCTCCCATGACACGCCGCGGGGAGAGCAGTACTTC.